This T cell receptor beta chain appears in the sequencing data of a study of CD8 T cells in Susac syndrome. Sequencing targeted TCR beta in blood CD8+ and CD4+ T cells. It was treatment-naive patients with stable or active relapsing-remitting disease who made up the multiple sclerosis controls. Reverse transcription used about 0.45 to 1 ug RNA and random hexamers. The method of amplification for TCR beta CDR3 was immunoSEQ multiplex PCR, covering 54 Vbeta and 13 Jbeta. One entry per CDR3 protein, called by TCRdb with MiXCR from the immunoSEQ multiplex PCR reads. The sample includes over 350,000 distinct CDR3 sequences, approximately 85% of them seen just once. This receptor was taken from a human donor with multiple sclerosis. Sequencing used CD8+ T cells from PBMCs.

Here the CDR3 DNA reads TGTGCCAGCAGTTTAGTTGCGGGCGAGACCCAGTACTTC. Protein sequence: CASSLVAGETQYF. The rearrangement joins TRBV12-3 or TRBV12-4 to TRBJ2-5; maybe TRBD2 (5 bases). V gave up 1 base and J gave up 5 bases, with 8 bases separating them. The length of the CDR3 is 13 residues.